A single sample gave rise to the 21 T cell receptor beta chains below, sequenced in a study of T cell responses to AZD1222 COVID-19 vaccine. Measured with immunoSEQ multiplex PCR; TCRdb has only the in-frame clones, and not every one. The sample includes 150,000 to 160,000 clones, 80% to 90% of them seen just once. Material: peripheral blood, obtained after recovery from COVID-19. All receptors derive from an adult who had recovered from COVID-19.

The rearrangement uses TRBV19 and TRBJ2-1; 10 positions match TRBD2. Losses at the gene ends were 5 bases for V and 2 bases for J; bases not matched to a gene: 15. The CDR3 is made up of 19 amino acids. CDR1 LNHDA and CDR2 SQIVND come from the germline V gene (reference sequence). CDR3 coding DNA: TGTGCCAGTAGTCTCCATCTAGCGGGAGTCTTGGGCGCCTACAATGAGCAGTTCTTC. Its translation: CASSLHLAGVLGAYNEQFF.

The sample holds a few counts of this clone. The CDR3 nucleotides are TGTGCCAGCAGCCAAGCCTTACTAGAACGTCACACCGGGGAGCTGTTTTTT. Its protein product is CASSQALLERHTGELFF. The chain is built from TRBV4-2 and TRBJ2-2; tentatively, D is TRBD2 (5 bases). Germline V gene data show CDR1 as LGHNA and CDR2 as YNFKEQ. The CDR3 has 17 amino acids. Trimming stripped 1 base from V and 3 bases from J, with 15 bases between.

The chain combines TRBV5-1 with TRBJ2-7; D is uncertain. Germline V gene data show CDR1 as SGHRS and CDR2 as YFSETQ. V dropped 2 bases and J dropped 2 bases, with 8 bases sitting between them. The CDR3 is made up of 13 amino acids. This CDR3 is CASSLFSTYEQYF. CDR3 in DNA: TGCGCCAGCAGCTTATTTTCGACCTACGAGCAGTACTTC.

The chain uses TRBV19 and TRBJ1-4, with D possibly being TRBD1 (6 bases). The CDR3 is 16 amino acids. V was clipped by 5 bases and J by 7 bases, with 20 bases between them. Germline CDR1 and CDR2: LNHDA and SQIVND (reference sequence). The DNA of the CDR3 is TGTGCCAGTAGTGTACCGGGACACCTAACCGGTGAAAAACTGTTTTTT. Its protein is CASSVPGHLTGEKLFF.

This clone was seen more than once but under ten times. The rearrangement joins TRBV27 to TRBJ2-2; 7 bases agree with TRBD2. CDR3 size: 14 residues. J gave up 4 bases and V 7 bases, and 6 bases lay outside the gene matches. Germline assignment: CDR1 MNHEY and CDR2 SMNVEV (reference sequence). The CDR3 sequence is CASTSGGPTGELFF. The CDR3 bases are TGTGCCAGCACCTCGGGGGGACCCACCGGGGAGCTGTTTTTT.

The chain recombines TRBV5-1 with TRBJ1-2; a weak D match, TRBD1 (5 bases). CDR3 length: 15 residues. Germline V lookup: CDR1 SGHRS, CDR2 YFSETQ. Trimming removed 4 bases at V and 3 bases at J, with 16 bases between. CDR3 coding DNA: TGCGCCAGCAGCCCCTCACTGGACAACCACTATGGCTACACCTTC. It yields the protein CASSPSLDNHYGYTF.

V and J are TRBV21-1 and TRBJ1-2. TRBV21-1 is termed a pseudogene. The CDR3 is 12 residues long. The CDR3 region has the DNA TGTGCCAGCCCGATCGGAGGGCATGGCTACACCTTC. Translating it yields CASPIGGHGYTF.

V and J are TRBV6-5 and TRBJ1-5; D remains ambiguous. V was cut by 9 bases and J by 3 bases, with 12 bases left in between. CDR3 length: 13 amino acids. The germline CDR1 and CDR2 sequences are MNHEY and SVGAGI. The DNA for the CDR3 is TGTGCCAGATCGAAGGGAGTCAATCAGCCCCAGCATTTT. Encoded protein: CARSKGVNQPQHF.

The table lists this clone with a few counts. This sample includes further DNA sequences coding for the same CDR3. The V and J genes are TRBV29-1 and TRBJ1-1; D is ambiguous. The germline V and J ends were trimmed by 3 bases and 1 base, with 9 bases remaining between them. There are 13 residues in the CDR3. CDR1 and CDR2 from the germline V gene are SQVTM and ANQGSEA. CDR3 sequence: CSVERSQNTEAFF. The CDR3 DNA sequence: TGCAGCGTTGAGAGGTCCCAGAACACTGAAGCTTTCTTT.

The chain recombines TRBV7-6 with TRBJ1-6; D is ambiguous. This CDR3 has 15 residues. Germline V gene data show CDR1 as SGHVS and CDR2 as FNYEAQ. Trimming stripped 5 bases from V and 5 bases from J, with 13 bases between. The DNA for the CDR3 is TGTGCCAGCAGCCCTTTGGGAAACGATAATTCACCCCTCCACTTT. This translates into CASSPLGNDNSPLHF.

CDR3: CASSLNREKRAFF. The CDR3 DNA sequence: TGTGCCAGCAGCTTAAACAGGGAGAAGAGGGCTTTCTTT. The chain employs TRBV11-1 and TRBJ1-1; maybe TRBD1 (6 bases). This CDR3 has 13 residues. CDR1 is SGHAT and CDR2 is FQDESV in the germline V gene (reference sequence). Trimming left V 2 bases short and J 11 bases short, with 15 bases between.

V is TRBV6-2 or TRBV6-3 and J is TRBJ2-7; 7 nucleotides agree with TRBD1. The CDR3 covers 15 residues. V was clipped by 2 bases and J by 2 bases; unmatched bases: 6. Looked up from germline, CDR1 is MNHEY and CDR2 is SVGEGT. Here the CDR3 reads CASSYDRVNAYEQYF. The CDR3 DNA reads as TGTGCCAGCAGTTACGACAGGGTGAATGCCTACGAGCAGTACTTC.

V gene TRBV27 combines with J gene TRBJ1-1; 9 nucleotides match TRBD1. The CDR3 totals 17 residues. In germline, CDR1 is MNHEY, CDR2 SMNVEV (reference sequence). J lost 2 bases, V lost 2 bases, and 9 bases had no gene match. CDR3 amino acids: CASSLRGTGSRNTEAFF. CDR3 bases: TGTGCCAGCAGTTTAAGGGGGACAGGGAGTAGAAACACTGAAGCTTTCTTT.

This rearrangement joins TRBV5-1 to TRBJ1-1; no definite D call. CDR1 and CDR2 (germline): SGHRS, YFSETQ. The ends were cut back, 3 bases at V and 1 base at J, with 10 bases in the middle. The CDR3 spans 14 residues. This CDR3 reads CASSSPSGNTEAFF. CDR3 in DNA: TGCGCCAGCAGCTCCCCGTCAGGGAACACTGAAGCTTTCTTT. Full variable domain (remainder filled in from reference TRBV5-1 and TRBJ1-1): KAGVTQTPRYLIKTRGQQVTLSCSPISGHRSVSWYQQTPGQGLQFLFEYFSETQRNKGNFPGRFSGRQFSNSRSEMNVSTLELGDSALYLCASSSPSGNTEAFFGQGTRLTVV.

The V call is TRBV21-1, the J call TRBJ1-4; whether TRBD1, the table's D call, matches the DNA was not checked. TRBV21-1 is assigned pseudogene status. This CDR3 region has 14 residues. CDR3 region: CASLLRTANEKLFF. CDR3 bases: TGTGCCAGCCTCCTCCGGACAGCGAATGAAAAACTGTTTTTT.

The V and J genes are TRBV4-1 and TRBJ1-1, with a weak D call TRBD1 (5 bases). The V gene lost 0 bases and the J gene lost 0 bases, with 8 bases spanning the gap. Germline lookup yields CDR1 MGHRA and CDR2 YSYEKL. The CDR3 covers 15 residues. CDR3: CASSQDDRVNTEAFF. CDR3 sequence (DNA): TGCGCCAGCAGCCAAGATGACAGAGTGAACACTGAAGCTTTCTTT.

This chain uses TRBV5-1 with TRBJ1-2; D may be TRBD1 (6 bases). Deletions cut 3 bases from V and 5 bases from J, with 17 bases between. This CDR3 has 15 amino acids. The germline CDR1 and CDR2 sequences are SGHRS and YFSETQ. The CDR3 reads CASSSGAFQSYGYTF. The CDR3 bases are TGCGCCAGCAGCTCAGGGGCTTTTCAATCGTATGGCTACACCTTC.

The J gene is TRBJ2-6, the V gene TRBV6-1; no firm D call. The CDR3 has 18 residues. CDR1 MNHNS and CDR2 SASEGT come from the germline V gene. Trimming stripped 2 bases from V and 0 bases from J, with 14 bases between. Here the CDR3 DNA reads TGTGCCAGCAGTGAATTTAAGGAAACTTACTCTGGGGCCAACGTCCTGACTTTC. This encodes CASSEFKETYSGANVLTF.

The CDR3 region is CASSGGGRREKLFF. The CDR3, as DNA: TGTGCCAGCAGTGGTGGGGGGCGTAGGGAAAAACTGTTTTTT. The chain recombines TRBV7-2 with TRBJ1-4, with D possibly TRBD1 on 6 matching bases. Germline assignment: CDR1 SGHTA and CDR2 FQGNSA. V gave up 6 bases and J gave up 8 bases, with 16 bases separating them. CDR3 size: 14 residues.

In this sample, this clone turned up a few times. V usage is TRBV19 and J usage is TRBJ1-4; possibly TRBD1 for D (5 bases). This CDR3 contains 18 residues. The V and J ends lost 7 bases and 8 bases respectively, with 29 bases between them. Germline CDR1 reads LNHDA; CDR2 reads SQIVND (reference sequence). The chain's CDR3 is CASTNHQRDALRREKLFF. The CDR3 nucleotides read TGTGCCAGTACCAACCATCAGAGGGACGCCCTACGGAGAGAAAAACTGTTTTTT.

The CDR3 DNA sequence: TGTGCCAGCAGCTTAGGAGGTTCTGCGGGGGGCGGGGAGACCCAGTACTTC. Amino acids: CASSLGGSAGGGETQYF. This sequence joins TRBV7-2 and TRBJ2-5; 8 positions agree with TRBD2. V lost 1 base, J lost 5 bases, and 12 bases stayed unmatched. The CDR3 loop spans 17 amino acids. Germline-derived CDR1 and CDR2 are SGHTA and FQGNSA.